This is a list of T cell receptor beta chains from one sample in a study of T cells after posttransplantation cyclophosphamide. This table comes from immunoSEQ multiplex PCR, and its TCRdb copy is limited to in-frame clones, with some not included. The table has roughly 4,000 clones, 75% to 85% seen once. Sequenced material: PBMCs, taken after allogeneic stem cell transplant with posttransplant cyclophosphamide. The receptor set was obtained from a male patient between 35 and 55 years old who received an allogeneic stem cell transplant from a related donor, was CMV-positive, and had acute and chronic GVHD. Some T cells could come from the graft donor. The CDR3 runs from the conserved cysteine through the conserved F or W. A D gene is named only where the DNA matches it firmly. Where a row states a size, it is once, few, many or the class of an expanded clone; other rows omit it.

v_gene	d_gene	j_gene	abundance	CDR3aa	CDR3nt
TRBV7-2	TRBD1	TRBJ1-2	few	CASSLVQGAGGYTF	TGTGCCAGCAGCTTAGTACAGGGGGCAGGGGGCTACACCTTC
TRBV9	NA	TRBJ2-2	few	CASSVAVGELFF	TGTGCCAGCAGCGTAGCGGTCGGGGAGCTGTTTTTT
TRBV5-4	TRBD1	TRBJ2-2	few	CASRGTPGQSTGELFF	TGTGCCAGCAGGGGAACACCGGGACAGAGTACCGGGGAGCTGTTTTTT
TRBV6-6	TRBD1	TRBJ2-7	medium-sized	CAIGQGGDEQYF	TGTGCCATCGGACAGGGTGGAGACGAGCAGTACTTC
TRBV29-1	TRBD1	TRBJ2-1	NA	CSVEATGGDEQFF	TGCAGCGTTGAAGCGACAGGGGGGGATGAGCAGTTCTTC
TRBV29-1	TRBD2	TRBJ2-3	NA	CSVRGGSTDTQYF	TGCAGCGTCCGCGGGGGGTCCACAGATACGCAGTATTTT
TRBV9	TRBD1	TRBJ1-4	NA	CASSVGGTGVEKLFF	TGTGCCAGCAGCGTAGGCGGGACAGGGGTTGAAAAACTGTTTTTT
TRBV7-3	NA	TRBJ2-1	NA	CASSSRKTAYNEQFF	TGTGCCAGCAGCAGCCGCAAGACAGCCTACAATGAGCAGTTCTTC
TRBV10-3	NA	TRBJ1-5	NA	CAIAPGPGRGGSGIGQPQHF	TGTGCCATTGCCCCGGGCCCCGGCCGGGGAGGCAGTGGTATCGGTCAGCCCCAGCATTTT
TRBV6-5	NA	TRBJ2-2	NA	CASSYNTGTNTGELFF	TGTGCCAGCAGTTACAACACGGGAACAAACACCGGGGAGCTGTTTTTT
TRBV11-3	NA	TRBJ2-2	NA	CASSLGVNTGELFF	TGTGCCAGCAGCTTAGGTGTAAACACCGGGGAGCTGTTTTTT
TRBV7-3	NA	TRBJ2-1	NA	CASSLGQNNEQFF	TGTGCCAGCAGCTTAGGACAGAACAATGAGCAGTTCTTC
TRBV5-6	TRBD2	TRBJ2-2	medium-sized	CASSWTSGMVELFF	TGTGCCAGCAGCTGGACTAGCGGGATGGTGGAGCTGTTTTTT
TRBV9	TRBD2	TRBJ2-3	NA	CASSVGVAGGFTDTQYF	TGTGCCAGCAGCGTAGGGGTAGCGGGAGGGTTCACAGATACGCAGTATTTT
TRBV29-1	TRBD2	TRBJ2-5	NA	CSVGALAPSAGREGETQYF	TGCAGCGTTGGCGCTCTAGCCCCCTCGGCAGGACGGGAGGGGGAGACCCAGTACTTC
TRBV7-8	TRBD2	TRBJ2-3	once	CASSLRLAGETSTDTQYF	TGTGCCAGCAGCTTAAGACTAGCGGGGGAGACTAGCACAGATACGCAGTATTTT
TRBV11-3	TRBD1	TRBJ1-4	NA	CASSSRTGGDQEKLFF	TGTGCCAGCAGCTCCAGGACAGGGGGAGACCAAGAAAAACTGTTTTTT
TRBV11-2	TRBD2	TRBJ2-2	few	CASSSPRLAPDTGELFF	TGTGCCAGCAGCTCCCCCCGACTAGCCCCTGACACCGGGGAGCTGTTTTTT
TRBV18	TRBD1	TRBJ2-1	NA	CASSPRDREYNEQFF	TGTGCCAGCTCACCCCGGGACAGGGAATACAATGAGCAGTTCTTC
TRBV7-8	TRBD2	TRBJ2-1	NA	CASTLAGGPWGEQFF	TGTGCCAGCACCCTAGCGGGAGGGCCATGGGGTGAGCAGTTCTTC
TRBV11-3	NA	TRBJ1-1	NA	CASSFRRSGTEAFF	TGTGCCAGCAGCTTCCGCCGGTCGGGCACTGAAGCTTTCTTT
TRBV6-6	NA	TRBJ2-7	NA	CASTLDSSYEQYF	TGTGCCAGCACCTTAGACAGCTCCTACGAGCAGTACTTC